One TCR beta chain is described in this entry. These data belong to a study of blood T cell repertoires in COVID-19. Study-wide context: Acute-phase and convalescent COVID-19 samples originated in the United States, Italy and Spain. T cells, B-cell-depleted T cells, or PBMCs supplied cDNA or gDNA.

Per germline, CDR1 GTSNPN and CDR2 SVGIG (reference sequence). Trimming left V 2 bases short and J 1 base short, with 9 bases between. The CDR3 is 14 amino acids. Authors' analysis steps: Amplified reference gene primers provided the basis for estimating nucleated cell counts. Assay used: immunoSEQ multiplex PCR; TCRdb lists only in-frame clones, some missing. D and trimming come from the DNA, and the V and J calls and clone size come from that table. The sample shows 85,000 to 100,000 clones, about nine tenths of them seen only once. Sequencing was done on a sample of peripheral blood. The sequence was obtained from a man in his 60s with acute or convalescent COVID-19. The gene calls are TRBV30 and TRBJ1-5; a possible D gene is TRBD1 (6 bases). The CDR3, as DNA: TGTGCCTGGAGTACAGACAGGAGCAATCAGCCCCAGCATTTT. Residues: CAWSTDRSNQPQHF.